This T cell receptor (beta chain) was profiled in a study of OX40 agonist ivuxolimab in advanced cancers. Notes on the research overall: Ivuxolimab was a fully human IgG2 agonistic monoclonal antibody targeting the costimulatory receptor OX40 (CD134). Intravenous ivuxolimab was administered to patients every 2 weeks at six dose levels: 0.01, 0.1, 0.3, 1.5, 3 and 10 mg/kg. Of the roughly 53 patients in dose escalation, 19 had hepatocellular carcinoma, about 15 had melanoma, 9 had renal cell carcinoma and 9 had head and neck cancer. The dose-escalation cohort was around 83% male with a mean age of approximately 60 years, ranging from about 23 to 85. Patients were allowed to have had prior anti-PD-1, anti-PD-L1 or anti-CTLA-4 therapy, and approximately 39% of the dose-escalation patients had been treated with checkpoint inhibitors. Partial responses were achieved by three dose-escalation patients, of whom one had hepatocellular carcinoma and two had cutaneous melanoma. Peripheral TCRbeta sequencing aimed to test whether ivuxolimab altered TCR sequence diversity and caused clonal T-cell expansion. The paper covers the monotherapy dose-escalation part of the phase I ivuxolimab trial, which included N = 52 patients.

Overall results and qualifications from the work: The antigen specificity of the peripheral T cells that underwent clonal expansion was not determined. At doses from 0.1 to 3.0 mg/kg, clonal expansion was seen in both CD4+ and CD8+ blood T cells between baseline and week 6. Partial responders in the 0.1-3.0 mg/kg groups had among the lowest normalized peripheral clonal expansion, especially among CD8+ T cells. Low levels of normalized T-cell clonal expansion were also seen in some patients who did not respond. After ivuxolimab, more expanded clones were found on average in CD8+ T cells than in CD4+ T cells.

As concerns this clone: The clone's antigen remains unknown. The sample holds no much larger clone one base away, and base qualities are not on file.

Patients with autoimmune disease history or receiving systemic immunosuppression were excluded from the trial. Peripheral blood for TCR sequencing was drawn from every dose cohort at baseline, at cycle 4 day 1 and at cycle 7 day 1. Samples came from an open-label, multicenter, first-in-human phase I dose-escalation trial of ivuxolimab. Adults with locally advanced or metastatic melanoma, renal cell, hepatocellular, or head and neck squamous cell carcinoma were enrolled in the trial. Before TCR sequencing, CD4+ and CD8+ T cells were separately sorted from peripheral blood. Reading from cysteine to phenylalanine, the CDR3 counts 17 amino acids. The kept DNA is CDR3 alone, 51 bases in frame from the first base. CDR1 MDHEN and CDR2 SYDVKM are derived from the germline V gene. V is trimmed back by 4 bases and J by 5 bases, and the junction contains 13 bases that no gene match accounts for. Genomic DNA was isolated from the sorted cells so that the TCRbeta CDR3 region could be sequenced. TCRbeta CDR3 regions were sequenced using the immunoSEQ Assay. In its TCRdb copy, this immuneACCESS table keeps in-frame sequences only and misses some clones. Where compared with another copy, unresolved V genes explain less than half of these, and the others have no known cause. The sample records about 80,000 clones, approximately 86% of which are singletons. The ten most abundant clones make up under 2% of the sample.

The sequence joins TRBV28 to TRBJ1-2; 10 central bases correspond to TRBD1. This sequence was found in an adult with an advanced solid tumor such as melanoma, head and neck, liver or kidney cancer. The sequencing here drew on CD4+ or CD8+ T cells sorted from blood, taken in a trial of the OX40 agonist ivuxolimab. The CDR3 is CASSSHVRDRGGYGYTF. The base sequence is TGTGCCAGCAGTTCGCACGTCCGGGACAGGGGTGGGTATGGCTACACCTTC.